This T cell receptor (beta chain) was sequenced for a study of blood T cell repertoires in COVID-19. Germline V gene lookup returns CDR1 SGHTA and CDR2 FQGTGA. V lost 1 base and J 0 bases, leaving 12 bases between the germline ends. There are 16 residues in the CDR3. This table comes from immunoSEQ multiplex PCR, and its TCRdb copy is limited to in-frame clones, with some not included. Of about 220,000 clones in the sample, approximately 85% were seen once. The clonotype originates from a woman in her 70s with COVID-19, enrolled during active disease. The sequencing input was peripheral blood. V gene TRBV7-3 combines with J gene TRBJ1-1, with a weak D call TRBD1 (5 bases). The chain's CDR3 is CASSLSPGHLNTEAFF. CDR3 bases: TGTGCCAGCAGCTTAAGTCCCGGACACCTGAACACTGAAGCTTTCTTT.